This entry is about one T cell receptor beta chain. The source of the sample is a study of blood T cell repertoires in COVID-19. In the study overall: Italy, Spain and the United States were the sources of the convalescent and acute COVID-19 samples. Nucleic acid was either cDNA or gDNA, and it came from T cells, B-cell-depleted T cells, or PBMCs.

From germline, CDR1 is KGHSH and CDR2 LQKENI. The CDR3 runs to 12 residues. Trimming took off 5 bases at V and 4 bases at J, with 8 bases between the two ends. Per the study methods: Quantification of nucleated cells was approximated via reference gene primer amplification. Assay used: immunoSEQ multiplex PCR; TCRdb lists only in-frame clones, some missing. D and trimming come from the DNA, and the V and J calls and clone size come from that table. The data hold approximately 230,000 clones, with around 83% observed a single time. The J gene is TRBJ2-5, the V gene TRBV18; D might be TRBD2 (6 bases). What was sequenced was peripheral blood. This clonotype was sampled from an elderly man with acute or convalescent COVID-19. Written as DNA, the CDR3 is TGTGCCAGCTCATCCGGGGGAGAGACCCAGTACTTC. Translating gives CASSSGGETQYF.